The 21 T cell receptor beta chains below all came from one sample that was sequenced in a study of Graves' ophthalmopathy and Graves' hyperthyroidism. Amplified material comprised TCR beta CDR3 regions derived from RNA transcripts. HTBI primers were used in a first-round RT-PCR, which preceded a second-round multiplex PCR. One entry per CDR3 protein, called by TCRdb with MiXCR from the multiplex PCR reads. The sample yields about 13,000 distinct CDR3 sequences, 50% seen once. The sequenced material came from peripheral blood. The receptors shown here come from a woman under 40 with Graves' ophthalmopathy.

The chain employs TRBV20-1 and TRBJ1-2; 7 nucleotides agree with TRBD1. The CDR3 is 13 amino acids. The junction had 4 bases not matched to a gene; V was cut back by 4 bases and J by 2 bases. Germline loops: CDR1 DFQATT, CDR2 SNEGSKA (reference sequence). In nucleotides, the CDR3 is TGCAGTGCTACGGAGACAGGGAACTATGGCTACACCTTC. Protein sequence: CSATETGNYGYTF.

To note about this clonotype: A junction end diverges from the germline sequence, so it may reflect a read error. The CDR3 spells CTSSQAPSGLRGYDEQFF. The CDR3 nucleotides are TGCACCAGCAGCCAAGCCCCTTCGGGACTAAGGGGGTACGATGAGCAGTTCTTC. The chain links TRBV4-3 to TRBJ2-1, with D possibly TRBD2 on 7 matching bases. Germline assignment: CDR1 LGHNA and CDR2 YSLEER. There are 18 residues in the CDR3.

The V call is TRBV9, the J call TRBJ2-2; no firm D call. V lost 4 bases, J lost 8 bases, and 15 bases lay in between. The length of the CDR3 is 14 residues. Germline CDR1 and CDR2: SGDLS and YYNGEE. DNA of the CDR3: TGTGCCAGCAGCCCCCTCTCTCACCGGGGGGAGCTGTTTTTT. It is translated as CASSPLSHRGELFF.

This rearrangement joins TRBV5-1 to TRBJ2-1; TRBD2 might be the D (6 bases). V was trimmed by 1 base and J by 8 bases, leaving 16 bases between them. The CDR3 contains 15 residues. Germline V gene lookup returns CDR1 SGHRS and CDR2 YFSETQ. The CDR3 region is CASSLIGGRSDEQFF. The CDR3 bases are TGCGCCAGCAGCTTGATCGGGGGAAGGAGCGATGAGCAGTTCTTC.

The chain joins TRBV9 to TRBJ1-1; 8 nucleotides agree with TRBD1. V lost 4 bases, J lost 6 bases, and 8 bases stayed unmatched. The CDR3 spans 14 residues. Germline CDR1 and CDR2: SGDLS and YYNGEE. The DNA for the CDR3 is TGTGCCAGCAGCCCAAGACAACAGGGGGCTGAAGCTTTCTTT. This translates into CASSPRQQGAEAFF.

This clonotype was detected ten times or more. The CDR3 is CASSLWGGREVAYF. CDR3 coding DNA: TGTGCCAGCAGCTTATGGGGAGGGCGGGAGGTCGCGTACTTC. The chain uses TRBV7-9 and TRBJ2-7; 8 bases are shared with TRBD2. Germline V gene lookup returns CDR1 SEHNR and CDR2 FQNEAQ (reference sequence). V dropped 2 bases and J dropped 12; count of bases not matched to a gene: 12. CDR3 length equals 14 residues.

By sample fraction, this clonotype is medium-sized. The V gene is TRBV9, the J gene TRBJ1-6, with TRBD1 matching 7 bases. V was pared by 3 bases and J by 4 bases, with 1 base of the junction left unmatched. In germline, CDR1 is SGDLS, CDR2 YYNGEE. The CDR3 covers 14 residues. The CDR3 coding sequence is TGTGCCAGCAGCGAACAGGGGTATAATTCACCCCTCCACTTT. It codes for CASSEQGYNSPLHF. Variable domain in full (rest from reference TRBV9 and TRBJ1-6): DSGVTQTPKHLITATGQRVTLRCSPRSGDLSVYWYQQSLDQGLQFLIQYYNGEERAKGNILERFSAQQFPDLHSELNLSSLELGDSALYFCASSEQGYNSPLHFGNGTRLTVT.

This clonotype ranks as medium-sized (0.01 to 0.1%). The chain employs TRBV7-6 and TRBJ1-3; D call uncertain. Trimming pared 2 bases from V and 0 bases from J, leaving 5 bases between. The CDR3 is made up of 14 amino acids. Germline CDR1 reads SGHVS; CDR2 reads FNYEAQ. The chain's CDR3 is CASSLYDSGNTIYF. The CDR3 bases are TGTGCCAGCAGCTTATACGACTCTGGAAACACCATATATTTT.

This clonotype was seen at least ten times. The chain is built from TRBV4-3 and TRBJ2-2, with D perhaps matching TRBD2 (6 bases). The CDR3 is 17 amino acids. Germline-derived CDR1 and CDR2 are LGHNA and YSLEER. V gave up 0 bases and J gave up 6 bases, with 17 bases separating them. CDR3 DNA: TGCGCCAGCAGCCAAGATGGAAGCGGGCTTGACCCCGGGGAGCTGTTTTTT. Protein sequence: CASSQDGSGLDPGELFF.

On this clonotype itself: One end of the junction varies from germline; a read error may be responsible. The genes are TRBV20-1 and TRBJ2-1; 15 bases match TRBD2. The length of the CDR3 is 15 residues. Germline loops: CDR1 DFQATT, CDR2 SNEGSKA (reference sequence). CDR3: CSARGTSGRSDEQFF. The CDR3 nucleotides are TGCAGTGCGAGAGGGACTAGCGGGAGGTCGGATGAGCAGTTCTTC.

The chain joins TRBV7-8 to TRBJ2-5; 7 nucleotides align to TRBD2. Judging by the DNA end, TRBJ2-7 fits better; the J call may be wrong. The CDR3 is 15 amino acids. Germline CDR1 SGHVS, CDR2 FQNEAQ. In DNA, the CDR3 is TGTGCCAGCGGCCCGGGGGGATCGAATCGGTACGAGCAGTACTTC. Protein sequence: CASGPGGSNRYEQYF.

V gene TRBV10-3 combines with J gene TRBJ2-7; 8 bases align to TRBD1. V lost 3 bases and J lost 0; bases outside the gene matches: 7. The CDR3 has 16 residues. CDR1 is ENHRY and CDR2 is SYGVKD in the germline V gene. CDR3 protein: CAISDRKQGDSYEQYV. In DNA, the CDR3 is TGTGCCATCAGTGATAGGAAACAGGGGGACTCCTACGAGCAGTACGTC.

V usage is TRBV15 and J usage is TRBJ1-3; no reliable D call. The CDR3 covers 16 residues. CDR1 is LNHNV, CDR2 YYDKDF, per germline (reference sequence). V shed 5 bases and J shed 0 bases, with 14 bases lying between them. The CDR3 loop reads CATSPWVEGSGNTIYF. The CDR3 nucleotides read TGTGCCACCAGCCCCTGGGTGGAAGGCTCTGGAAACACCATATATTTT.

This clonotype was observed many times. The genes are TRBV28 and TRBJ1-2; D gene ambiguous. In germline, CDR1 is MDHEN, CDR2 SYDVKM. This CDR3 comprises 15 residues. Trimming removed 3 bases at V and 6 bases at J, with 17 bases between. Here the CDR3 reads CASSFSPPIGHGYTF. The CDR3 nucleotides are TGTGCCAGCAGTTTTTCCCCCCCAATAGGACATGGCTACACCTTC.

Only a few counts were recorded for this clonotype. A junction end diverges from the germline sequence, so it may reflect a read error. The chain carries TRBV2 and TRBJ1-5; D remains ambiguous. Germline V gene lookup returns CDR1 SNHLY and CDR2 FYNNEI. The length of the CDR3 is 14 residues. CDR3 amino acids: CACSEAVGSQPQHF. The CDR3 nucleotides read TGTGCCTGCAGTGAAGCCGTGGGCAGTCAGCCCCAGCATTTT.

J is TRBJ1-1 and V is TRBV29-1, with D maybe TRBD1 (5 bases). Trimming removed 8 bases from V and 1 base from J, with 11 bases in between. Germline V gene sequence: CDR1 SQVTM, CDR2 ANQGSEA. The CDR3 length is 12 residues. Here the CDR3 reads CSIMGPNTEAFF. In DNA, the CDR3 is TGCAGCATCATGGGGCCGAACACTGAAGCTTTCTTT.

This clonotype was counted once. J is TRBJ2-7 and V is TRBV24-1; tentative D call: TRBD1 (6 bases). Germline V lookup: CDR1 KGHDR, CDR2 SFDVKD. The CDR3 spans 14 residues. Trimming cost V 8 bases and J 5 bases, with 18 bases left between them. The CDR3, as DNA: TGTGCCACCATCCATCAGGGGCCGGGGCACGAGCAGTACGTC. Encoded protein: CATIHQGPGHEQYV.

This clonotype occurred a few times. The chain combines TRBV7-8 with TRBJ2-7, with D perhaps matching TRBD2 (6 bases). Trimming removed 5 bases from V and 5 bases from J, with 19 bases in between. CDR1 SGHVS and CDR2 FQNEAQ come from the germline V gene. The CDR3 is 15 amino acids. For the CDR3, the DNA is TGTGCCAGCAGCCCCCATACGGGAGTCCTGGACGAGCAGTACTTC. This sequence encodes CASSPHTGVLDEQYF.

The chain has TRBV2 and TRBJ1-5; tentatively, D is TRBD1 (6 bases). Trimming took 4 bases from V and 4 from J, leaving 11 bases between them. The V gene's germline CDR1 is SNHLY and CDR2 FYNNEI. The CDR3 is 14 amino acids. The CDR3 bases are TGTGCCAGCAGTGGACAGGCGAGTAATCAGCCCCAGCATTTT. Its protein is CASSGQASNQPQHF.

V gene TRBV7-3 combines with J gene TRBJ2-1, with D possibly TRBD2 on 6 matching bases. This CDR3 is built from 11 residues. CDR1 SGHTA and CDR2 FQGTGA come from the germline V gene. Trimming took 5 bases from V and 11 from J, leaving 10 bases between them. DNA for the CDR3: TGTGCCAGCAGCAGGGGAGGTAAGCAGTTCTTC. It codes for CASSRGGKQFF.

The genes are TRBV2 and TRBJ1-3; D gene ambiguous. Per the germline V gene, CDR1 is SNHLY and CDR2 is FYNNEI. The V end lost 6 bases, the J end lost 4 bases, and 7 bases lay between the germline ends. This CDR3 has 12 amino acids. CDR3 DNA: TGTGCCAGCAGCACGGGGGGAAACACCATATATTTT. Translated: CASSTGGNTIYF.